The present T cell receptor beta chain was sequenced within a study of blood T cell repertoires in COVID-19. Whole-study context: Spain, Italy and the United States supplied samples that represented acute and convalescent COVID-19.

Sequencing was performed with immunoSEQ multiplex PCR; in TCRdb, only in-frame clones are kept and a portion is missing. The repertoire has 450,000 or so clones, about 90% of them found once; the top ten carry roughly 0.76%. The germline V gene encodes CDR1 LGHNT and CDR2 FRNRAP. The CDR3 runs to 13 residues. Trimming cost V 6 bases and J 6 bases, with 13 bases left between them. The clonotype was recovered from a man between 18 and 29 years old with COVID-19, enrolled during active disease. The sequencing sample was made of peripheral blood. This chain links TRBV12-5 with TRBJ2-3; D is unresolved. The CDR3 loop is CASGPTEADTQYF. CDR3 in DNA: TGTGCTAGTGGCCCTACCGAGGCCGATACGCAGTATTTT.